The next 13 T cell receptor beta chains were all read from a single sample in a study of cytomegalovirus exposure and HLA in healthy donors. With 60 Vbeta and 13 Jbeta primers, the PCR was carried out. Assay used: immunoSEQ multiplex PCR; TCRdb lists only in-frame clones, some missing. The sample consists of hundreds of thousands of clones, roughly 80% of them appearing once. Sequenced input: PBMCs. Source of these receptors: a man aged 40-55 years in good health and CMV-seropositive.

This chain connects TRBV7-9 to TRBJ2-7; 7 bases are a match to TRBD2. CDR1 SEHNR and CDR2 FQNEAQ come from the germline V gene (reference sequence). V lost 7 bases to trimming and J lost 0 bases; unmatched junction nucleotides: 6. The CDR3 totals 14 residues. CDR3 amino acids: CASTPLADSYEQYF. The CDR3 bases are TGTGCCAGCACGCCTCTAGCGGACTCCTACGAGCAGTACTTC. The full variable domain, completed using reference TRBV7-9 and TRBJ2-7, is DTGVSQNPRHKITKRGQNVTFRCDPISEHNRLYWYRQTLGQGPEFLTYFQNEAQLEKSRLLSDRFSAERPKGSFSTLEIQRTEQGDSAMYLCASTPLADSYEQYFGPGTRLTVT.

V and J are TRBV27 and TRBJ2-2; the D gene is possibly TRBD2 (6 bases). The ends were cut back, 2 bases at V and 1 base at J, with 11 bases in the middle. The CDR3 is 16 amino acids. Germline CDR1 MNHEY, CDR2 SMNVEV (reference sequence). CDR3 bases: TGTGCCAGCAGTTTAAACGGGAGAAGGAACACCGGGGAGCTGTTTTTT. Encoded protein: CASSLNGRRNTGELFF.

V usage is TRBV18 and J usage is TRBJ1-2; weak D call: TRBD1 (5 bases). CDR1 KGHSH and CDR2 LQKENI come from the germline V gene. Trimming stripped 3 bases from V and 4 bases from J, with 12 bases between. This CDR3 spans 14 amino acids. Written as DNA, the CDR3 is TGTGCCAGCTCACCCACGCAGGGCCTCTATGGCTACACCTTC. Translated, it gives CASSPTQGLYGYTF.

The chain employs TRBV30 and TRBJ1-1; the match to TRBD1 covers 8 bases. Germline lookup yields CDR1 GTSNPN and CDR2 SVGIG (reference sequence). Unmatched junction bases numbered 9, after V lost 2 bases and J lost 1 base. The CDR3 consists of 16 residues. The CDR3 loop is CAWSRDRTKPNTEAFF. The CDR3 nucleotides are TGTGCCTGGAGTAGGGACAGGACGAAGCCGAACACTGAAGCTTTCTTT.

On this clone itself: The junction shows a germline mismatch at one end, possibly a read error. The V and J genes are TRBV4-1 and TRBJ2-3; D uncertain. The CDR3 contains 16 residues. CDR1 and CDR2 (germline): MGHRA, YSYEKL. The CDR3 DNA sequence: TGCGCCAGCAGACAAGGGTCGGCGGCAAGCACAGATACGCAGTATTTT. This encodes CASRQGSAASTDTQYF.

This clone has more than one count but fewer than ten. The chain has TRBV5-1 and TRBJ1-1; D not resolved. Per germline, CDR1 SGHRS and CDR2 YFSETQ. This CDR3 has 14 residues. V gave up 6 bases and J gave up 2 bases, with 14 bases separating them. The CDR3 is CASTAGTANTEAFF. Here the CDR3 DNA reads TGCGCCAGCACCGCAGGAACAGCAAACACTGAAGCTTTCTTT.

This rearrangement joins TRBV2 to TRBJ1-1; D is uncertain. Germline V gene data show CDR1 as SNHLY and CDR2 as FYNNEI. The V and J ends lost 2 bases and 0 bases respectively, with 10 bases between them. This CDR3 has 15 amino acids. This chain's CDR3 is CASSERAVLNTEAFF. The CDR3, as DNA: TGTGCCAGCAGTGAACGCGCGGTTTTGAACACTGAAGCTTTCTTT. Using reference TRBV2 and TRBJ1-1 for the parts outside the CDR3, the full variable domain is EPEVTQTPSHQVTQMGQEVILRCVPISNHLYFYWYRQILGQKVEFLVSFYNNEISEKSEIFDDQFSVERPDGSNFTLKIRSTKLEDSAMYFCASSERAVLNTEAFFGQGTRLTVV.

V is TRBV14 and J is TRBJ2-3; 7 bases fit TRBD2. This CDR3 is built from 16 residues. V was pared by 4 bases and J by 0 bases, with 7 bases of the junction left unmatched. CDR1 and CDR2 from the germline V gene are SGHDN and FVKESK. The CDR3 region is CASSPGGGASTDTQYF. The CDR3 nucleotides read TGTGCCAGCAGCCCCGGGGGAGGGGCGAGCACAGATACGCAGTATTTT.

J is TRBJ1-2 and V is TRBV5-1; 10 bases map to TRBD1. The CDR3 is made up of 14 amino acids. Trimming took 3 bases from V and 6 from J; bases not matched to a gene: 5. Germline values: CDR1 SGHRS, CDR2 YFSETQ. The DNA for the CDR3 is TGCGCCAGCAGCTCCTCCGGGACAGGGGATGGCTACACCTTC. Protein sequence: CASSSSGTGDGYTF.

Comments on this clone: An end of the junction differs from the germline gene, which may be a read error. This chain uses TRBV2 with TRBJ2-7, with 10 nucleotides matching TRBD2. CDR1 SNHLY and CDR2 FYNNEI come from the germline V gene. The CDR3 totals 16 residues. The CDR3 protein is CASSAAKGTSASRRHF. The CDR3 bases are TGTGCCAGCAGTGCAGCCAAGGGGACTAGCGCTAGTCGTCGGCACTTC.

The chain couples TRBV27 to TRBJ1-5, with D perhaps TRBD1 (6 bases). Per germline, CDR1 MNHEY and CDR2 SMNVEV (reference sequence). Trimming took 2 bases from V and 4 from J, leaving 12 bases between them. The CDR3 is 15 amino acids. The CDR3 DNA sequence: TGTGCCAGCAGTTTAATCGGACAGTCAAATCAGCCCCAGCATTTT. It is translated as CASSLIGQSNQPQHF.

The chain links TRBV7-8 to TRBJ2-7; 16 bases are a match to TRBD2. Germline values: CDR1 SGHVS, CDR2 FQNEAQ. The CDR3 sequence is 17 residues long. J gave up 5 bases and V 4 bases, and 8 bases lay outside the gene matches. CDR3 protein: CASSSGLAGGPVNEQYV. Here the CDR3 DNA reads TGTGCCAGCAGCTCGGGACTAGCGGGAGGGCCGGTTAACGAGCAGTACGTC.

The chain links TRBV2 to TRBJ2-5; D possibly corresponds to TRBD1 (6 bases). Trimming removed 3 bases from V and 3 bases from J, with 20 bases in between. The V gene's germline CDR1 is SNHLY and CDR2 FYNNEI. The CDR3 totals 17 residues. This chain's CDR3 is CASSEGTQSGLEETQYF. The CDR3 coding sequence is TGTGCCAGCAGTGAGGGGACACAATCAGGGCTAGAAGAGACCCAGTACTTC.